The 14 T cell receptor beta chains below all came from one sample that was sequenced in a study of T cells in Graves' hyperthyroidism and ophthalmopathy. Using RNA transcripts as the source, TCR beta CDR3 regions were amplified. Primed by the HTBI set, a first-round RT-PCR was run on the TCR CDR3. TCRdb used MiXCR to reprocess the multiplex PCR reads, holding one entry per CDR3 protein. The profile shows about 700,000 distinct CDR3 sequences, 45% of them singletons. The sequencing sample was made of peripheral blood or thyroid tissue (not recorded which). Receptors originate from an adult man with Graves' disease, either hyperthyroidism or ophthalmopathy (not recorded which).

The chain recombines TRBV6-1 with TRBJ1-1; D might be TRBD1 (6 bases). The ends were cut back, 4 bases at V and 4 bases at J, with 13 bases in the middle. There are 14 residues in the CDR3. The germline gives CDR1 MNHNS, CDR2 SASEGT. CDR3 loop: CASSGVRGSTEAFF. In DNA form, the CDR3 reads TGTGCCAGCAGTGGAGTCAGGGGCAGCACTGAAGCTTTCTTT.

This clonotype was picked up a small number of times. The chain carries TRBV4-1 and TRBJ1-1; the D is unclear. This CDR3 spans 14 amino acids. Trimming took 7 bases from V and 5 from J, leaving 17 bases between them. Germline V CDR1 and CDR2: MGHRA, YSYEKL. This chain's CDR3 is CASTLSVGRTEAFF. DNA of the CDR3: TGCGCCAGCACCCTGTCGGTAGGGAGGACTGAAGCTTTCTTT.

This clonotype was counted between two and nine times. The chain employs TRBV29-1 and TRBJ1-2, with D tentatively TRBD1 (6 bases). Germline CDR1 reads SQVTM; CDR2 reads ANQGSEA. The CDR3 runs 13 residues. Trimming shortened V by 2 bases and J by 10 bases, and 17 bases separated the two germline ends. DNA of the CDR3: TGCAGCGTTGAATTGGCGGCAGGGGTTGCCTACACCTTC. This encodes CSVELAAGVAYTF.

The rearrangement uses TRBV7-6 and TRBJ1-1; D might be TRBD1 (5 bases). Germline CDR1 SGHVS, CDR2 FNYEAQ. V shed 5 bases and J shed 4 bases, with 20 bases lying between them. CDR3 size: 16 residues. CDR3 amino acids: CASSGSTATRSTEAFF. CDR3 bases: TGTGCCAGCAGCGGATCGACAGCCACAAGGAGCACTGAAGCTTTCTTT.

The gene calls are TRBV6-1 and TRBJ1-1; D unclear. V lost 5 bases and J 10 bases, leaving 17 bases between the germline ends. The CDR3 extends over 13 amino acids. Germline V gene lookup returns CDR1 MNHNS and CDR2 SASEGT. In DNA, the CDR3 is TGTGCCAGCAGTAGCGGGCGACGCTTTGGAGCTTTCTTT. It yields the protein CASSSGRRFGAFF.

This clonotype was seen many times. The V call is TRBV12-3 or TRBV12-4, the J call TRBJ2-5; 10 bases map to TRBD1. V shed 6 bases, J shed 5 bases, and the junction held 9 bases outside the gene matches. This CDR3 spans 15 amino acids. The CDR3 DNA reads TGTGCCAGCAGCTCGGACAGGGGGAATTTCGAGACCCAGTACTTC. This sequence encodes CASSSDRGNFETQYF.

Comments on this clonotype: This may be a read error: a much more frequent sequence differs by one nucleotide. The chain has TRBV10-3 and TRBJ1-2, with D perhaps TRBD1 (6 bases). Germline lookup yields CDR1 ENHRY and CDR2 SYGVKD. The CDR3 runs 15 residues. CDR3 nucleotide sequence: TGTGCCATCGGTGAGTCCGTGACAGGTGCTAAGGGCTACACCTTC. Translation: CAIGESVTGAKGYTF.

The gene calls are TRBV2 and TRBJ1-1, with D unclear. V lost 8 bases to trimming and J lost 1 base, with 8 bases between them. The CDR3 is made up of 12 amino acids. The germline gives CDR1 SNHLY, CDR2 FYNNEI. The CDR3 coding sequence is TGTGCCAGCGAGGAAGGGAACACTGAAGCTTTCTTT. Translating gives CASEEGNTEAFF.

The gene calls are TRBV30 and TRBJ1-1; 7 positions match TRBD1. The CDR3 consists of 13 residues. J was trimmed by 0 bases and V by 3 bases; bases with no gene match: 1. Per the germline V gene, CDR1 is GTSNPN and CDR2 is SVGIG (reference sequence). As DNA, the CDR3 is TGTGCCTGGAGGGACAGGATGAACACTGAAGCTTTCTTT. It encodes CAWRDRMNTEAFF. The full variable domain, completed using reference TRBV30 and TRBJ1-1, is SQTIHQWPATLVQPVGSPLSLECTVEGTSNPNLYWYRQAAGRGLQLLFYSVGIGQISSEVPQNLSASRPQDRQFILSSKKLLLSDSGFYLCAWRDRMNTEAFFGQGTRLTVV.

V and J are TRBV25-1 and TRBJ2-3; no clear D. The germline V gene encodes CDR1 MGHDK and CDR2 SYGVNS. Trimming removed 3 bases at V and 3 bases at J, with 7 bases between. The CDR3 covers 13 residues. This chain's CDR3 is CASSDTPTDTQYF. In nucleotides, the CDR3 is TGTGCCAGCAGTGATACCCCGACAGATACGCAGTATTTT.

This clonotype was counted between two and nine times. This chain links TRBV7-8 with TRBJ1-2, with 9 bases matching TRBD1. Germline V gene lookup returns CDR1 SGHVS and CDR2 FQNEAQ. The CDR3 loop spans 14 amino acids. The CDR3 DNA is TGTGGAGTCGACGGGGGACAGGGACTCTATGGCTACACCTTC. This sequence encodes CGVDGGQGLYGYTF.

V gene TRBV7-9 combines with J gene TRBJ2-7, with D unclear. The CDR3 has 14 amino acids. Germline lookup yields CDR1 SEHNR and CDR2 FQNEAQ (reference sequence). The V end was cut by 4 bases, the J end by 3 bases, with 13 bases between. CDR3 sequence reads: CASSSPRLGYEQYF. CDR3 DNA sequence: TGTGCCAGCAGCTCCCCTAGGCTTGGCTACGAGCAGTACTTC.

This clonotype occurred many times. In DNA, the CDR3 is TGCAGCGTTGAAGGAGGGAACTTCTATGGCTACACCTTC. This sequence encodes CSVEGGNFYGYTF. The V call is TRBV29-1, the J call TRBJ1-2; no firm D call. This CDR3 spans 13 amino acids. The germline gives CDR1 SQVTM, CDR2 ANQGSEA. V shed 1 base and J shed 4 bases, with 10 bases lying between them.

CDR3 in amino acids: CSTPGQGLPSGNTIYF. CDR3 DNA: TGCAGTACCCCGGGACAGGGCCTACCCTCTGGAAACACCATATATTTT. The chain uses TRBV20-1 and TRBJ1-3; 9 nucleotides align to TRBD1. J lost 0 bases, V lost 8 bases, and 11 bases had no gene match. Germline values: CDR1 DFQATT, CDR2 SNEGSKA (reference sequence). The CDR3 is made up of 16 amino acids.